This TCR beta chain was obtained from a study of T cell repertoires in cytomegalovirus infection. About the study: Matching HLA type and CMV infection were both indicated by public TCR beta signatures.

The study's findings and limits: HLA-C-restricted CMV-specific TCR beta clonotypes were dominant in the ex vivo response.

TCRdb redid the calling of the reads with MiXCR, one entry per CDR3 protein. The sample has some 700,000 distinct CDR3 sequences; 35% to 45% are singletons. A word on this clonotype: Its antigen is undetermined.

The TCR was taken from a human donor in good health (CMV status not recorded). Some clones in this sample may be carry-over from other donors' samples. Sequencing used PBMCs.

The CDR3 region is CASSLFFDQETQYF. CDR3 DNA sequence: TGTGCCAGCAGCTTGTTTTTCGACCAAGAGACCCAGTACTTC. This sequence joins TRBV5-4 and TRBJ2-5, with D uncertain. Trimming removed 1 base from V and 0 bases from J, with 7 bases in between. CDR3 length equals 14 residues. Germline V gene sequence: CDR1 SGHNT, CDR2 YYREEE (reference sequence). The complete variable domain, with remaining parts taken from reference TRBV5-4 and TRBJ2-5, reads ETGVTQSPTHLIKTRGQQVTLRCSSQSGHNTVSWYQQALGQGPQFIFQYYREEENGRGNFPPRFSGLQFPNYSSELNVNALELDDSALYLCASSLFFDQETQYFGPGTRLLVL.